This T cell receptor (beta chain) is drawn from a study of shared clonotypes between healthy human individuals. This CDR3 is built from 14 residues. Germline V gene sequence: CDR1 SNHLY, CDR2 FYNNEI. V lost 2 bases and J lost 0, with 8 bases in between. The assay used deep level. Method: immunoSEQ multiplex PCR; TCRdb's copy keeps in-frame clones and lacks some. The sample yields about 1.1 million clones, approximately 80% seen once. CD45RA+ naive and CD45RA-negative memory subsets were separated from CD4+ cells. The material sequenced was memory CD4+ T cells from PBMCs. Subset specified: CD45RA-negative fraction. The chain joins TRBV2 to TRBJ2-7; the D is unclear. The receptor was derived from a man younger than 35 in good health. Some clones in this sample may be carry-over from other donors' samples. The CDR3 region is CASSEWASSYEQYF. CDR3 bases: TGTGCCAGCAGTGAATGGGCGAGCTCCTACGAGCAGTACTTC.